Shown below are 27 T cell receptor beta chains from a single sample sequenced in a study of shared clonotypes between healthy human individuals (dated by TCRdb to 2018 to 2021). Receptors were amplified or captured by the immunoSEQ multiplex PCR assay. The clones in this table, taken by TCRdb from immuneACCESS, are in-frame only. Not every clone is retained; where verified, under half of the shortfall comes from an unresolved V gene, and the cause of the rest is unknown. The sample table shows roughly 700,000 clones, and less than 95% are seen once. The ten largest clones take up less than 40% of the sample. Sample: memory CD8+ T cells from PBMCs. The sample's cell subset or site label is to be understood as: CD45RO+ cells pooled with CCR7-negative TemRA cells. The receptors here all came from a man aged 18 to 29 in good health. Some clones in this sample may be carry-over from other donors' samples.

The chain employs TRBV7-8 and TRBJ2-3, with TRBD2 matching over 8 bases. V was pared by 4 bases and J by 0 bases, with 3 bases of the junction left unmatched. CDR1 and CDR2 from the germline V gene are SGHVS and FQNEAQ. The CDR3 runs to 15 residues. CDR3 sequence: CASSSLAVSTDTQYF. The CDR3 DNA reads TGTGCCAGCAGCTCACTAGCGGTTAGCACAGATACGCAGTATTTT.

The table lists this clone with a few counts. The chain employs TRBV6-4 and TRBJ2-5; 7 nucleotides align to TRBD2. Germline lookup yields CDR1 MRHNA and CDR2 SNTAGT. The CDR3 consists of 15 residues. Trimming cost V 3 bases and J 1 base; bases outside gene matches: 5. CDR3 in DNA: TGTGCCAGCAGTGAGGCCGCGGGAGCCCAAGAGACCCAGTACTTC. This gives the protein CASSEAAGAQETQYF.

The rearrangement joins TRBV19 to TRBJ1-2; 8 nucleotides agree with TRBD1. This CDR3 comprises 14 residues. V was pared by 8 bases and J by 2 bases, with 7 bases of the junction left unmatched. Germline CDR1 is LNHDA and CDR2 is SQIVND (reference sequence). The CDR3 nucleotides are TGTGCCAGTCGGACCTGGACAGGGAACTATGGCTACACCTTC. Protein product: CASRTWTGNYGYTF.

This CDR3 is CASSLLGDIGYTF. DNA of the CDR3: TGTGCCAGCAGTTTATTAGGGGACATCGGCTACACCTTC. The chain has TRBV28 and TRBJ1-2; D may be TRBD1 (6 bases). Trimming shortened V by 1 base and J by 8 bases, and 11 bases separated the two germline ends. Germline loops: CDR1 MDHEN, CDR2 SYDVKM. CDR3 length: 13 residues.

The V call is TRBV7-6, the J call TRBJ2-2; D possibly corresponds to TRBD1 (6 bases). The CDR3 consists of 15 residues. Germline loops: CDR1 SGHVS, CDR2 FNYEAQ. Trimming pared 5 bases from V and 0 bases from J, leaving 10 bases between. The chain's CDR3 is CASSDRTANTGELFF. For the CDR3, the DNA is TGTGCCAGCAGCGATCGGACAGCGAACACCGGGGAGCTGTTTTTT.

The chain employs TRBV19 and TRBJ2-1; D gene uncertain. V was pared by 3 bases and J by 3 bases, with 12 bases between. The CDR3 is 15 residues long. CDR1 is LNHDA and CDR2 is SQIVND in the germline V gene (reference sequence). The CDR3 DNA sequence: TGTGCCAGTAGTATTAAGGGTCCGAACTACAATGAGCAGTTCTTC. Its protein is CASSIKGPNYNEQFF.

The V gene is TRBV30, the J gene TRBJ1-3; D is unclear. Looked up from germline, CDR1 is GTSNPN and CDR2 is SVGIG (reference sequence). V was pared by 0 bases and J by 1 base, with 13 bases between. The CDR3 consists of 16 residues. The CDR3 loop reads CAWSVHPILSGNTIYF. CDR3 bases: TGTGCCTGGAGTGTACACCCAATTCTATCTGGAAACACCATATATTTT.

This clone was counted between two and nine times. J is TRBJ1-1 and V is TRBV5-4; D ambiguous. This CDR3 region has 11 residues. Germline values: CDR1 SGHNT, CDR2 YYREEE (reference sequence). CDR3: CASGVNTEAFF. Written as DNA, the CDR3 is TGTGCAAGCGGAGTGAACACTGAAGCTTTCTTT.

The chain couples TRBV27 to TRBJ1-2, with TRBD1 identical over 12 bases. The CDR3 spans 18 residues. CDR1 is MNHEY, CDR2 SMNVEV, per germline (reference sequence). J was trimmed by 4 bases and V by 4 bases; bases with no gene match: 13. DNA for the CDR3: TGTGCCAGCAGTTCCTTCCCGGGACAGGGGGCACCTAGCTATGGCTACACCTTC. The encoded protein is CASSSFPGQGAPSYGYTF.

CDR3 bases: TGTGCCAGCAGCTTAGCAGTGGTTCAAGGGGGTCCCTACACCGGGGAGCTGTTTTTT. Its translation is CASSLAVVQGGPYTGELFF. This rearrangement joins TRBV7-7 to TRBJ2-2; possibly TRBD1 for D (6 bases). The ends were cut back, 0 bases at V and 3 bases at J, with 20 bases in the middle. The CDR3 extends over 19 amino acids. Per germline, CDR1 SSHAT and CDR2 FNYEAQ (reference sequence).

This clone showed up just a few times. The rearrangement joins TRBV27 to TRBJ2-5; D possibly corresponds to TRBD1 (5 bases). CDR1 is MNHEY, CDR2 SMNVEV, per germline (reference sequence). The CDR3 covers 13 residues. V gave up 8 bases and J gave up 5 bases, with 15 bases separating them. DNA for the CDR3: TGTGCCAGCGGAACTCAGGGTTGGGAGACCCAGTACTTC. Amino acids: CASGTQGWETQYF.

In this sample, this clone turned up once. The chain has TRBV18 and TRBJ2-5, with 11 bases lining up with TRBD2. Trimming cost V 0 bases and J 3 bases; bases outside gene matches: 6. Per the germline V gene, CDR1 is KGHSH and CDR2 is LQKENI. The CDR3 runs to 17 residues. CDR3: CASSPPKLAGVKETQYF. The CDR3 DNA is TGTGCCAGCTCACCACCGAAACTAGCGGGAGTGAAAGAGACCCAGTACTTC. Supplemented by reference TRBV18 and TRBJ2-5, the full variable domain reads NAGVMQNPRHLVRRRGQEARLRCSPMKGHSHVYWYRQLPEEGLKFMVYLQKENIIDESGMPKERFSAEFPKEGPSILRIQQVVRGDSAAYFCASSPPKLAGVKETQYFGPGTRLLVL.

The J gene is TRBJ2-1, the V gene TRBV6-1; D remains ambiguous. The CDR3 contains 13 residues. The V end was cut by 3 bases, the J end by 7 bases, with 10 bases between. Germline lookup yields CDR1 MNHNS and CDR2 SASEGT. CDR3 sequence (DNA): TGTGCCAGCAGTGACTGGCCTCGGAATGAGCAGTTCTTC. This translates into CASSDWPRNEQFF.

The genes are TRBV2 and TRBJ2-1; D may be TRBD2 (6 bases). Germline V gives CDR1 SNHLY, CDR2 FYNNEI. CDR3 length: 15 residues. V was clipped by 11 bases and J by 8 bases, with 25 bases between them. CDR3 sequence: CADAKGGMEGDEQFF. The CDR3 coding sequence is TGTGCCGATGCTAAAGGAGGGATGGAGGGCGATGAGCAGTTCTTC.

The V and J genes are TRBV2 and TRBJ2-7; possibly TRBD1 for D (5 bases). This CDR3 region has 13 residues. Trimming took 4 bases from V and 2 from J, leaving 9 bases between them. Germline V CDR1 and CDR2: SNHLY, FYNNEI. The CDR3 DNA sequence: TGTGCCAGCAGTGCGGTGGGGCCCTACGAGCAGTACTTC. Translated, it gives CASSAVGPYEQYF.

V gene TRBV27 combines with J gene TRBJ2-1; TRBD1 aligns across 7 bases. Trimming at V came to 3 bases and at J to 2 bases, leaving 4 bases not matched to a gene. Germline-derived CDR1 and CDR2 are MNHEY and SMNVEV (reference sequence). This CDR3 region has 15 residues. CDR3 DNA: TGTGCCAGCAGTTTCAGACAGGGTACCTACAATGAGCAGTTCTTC. Translation gives CASSFRQGTYNEQFF.

This chain joins TRBV6-5 and TRBJ2-2; the match to TRBD1 covers 8 bases. Germline CDR1 and CDR2: MNHEY and SVGAGI. CDR3 size: 16 residues. V gave up 3 bases and J gave up 4 bases; unmatched junction bases: 7. The CDR3 sequence: CASSYSDRALTGELFF. CDR3 DNA: TGTGCCAGCAGTTATTCGGACAGGGCGCTCACCGGGGAGCTGTTTTTT.

The chain combines TRBV27 with TRBJ2-7; 10 bases align to TRBD2. The CDR3 totals 16 residues. V dropped 6 bases and J dropped 2; count of bases not matched to a gene: 10. CDR1 and CDR2 (germline): MNHEY, SMNVEV (reference sequence). The CDR3 DNA reads as TGTGCCAGCAGCCCTAGCGGGGGACCCCTAACCTACGAGCAGTACTTC. Its protein is CASSPSGGPLTYEQYF.

This chain connects TRBV9 to TRBJ2-2, with TRBD2 matching over 12 bases. This CDR3 is built from 17 residues. Germline V lookup: CDR1 SGDLS, CDR2 YYNGEE. J was trimmed by 3 bases and V by 1 base; bases with no gene match: 4. CDR3 region: CASSVSPSGRDTGELFF. The CDR3 DNA reads as TGTGCCAGCAGCGTAAGTCCTAGCGGGAGGGACACCGGGGAGCTGTTTTTT.

This chain connects TRBV4-1 to TRBJ1-2, with D uncertain. Trimming took 2 bases from V and 3 from J, leaving 16 bases between them. Germline-derived CDR1 and CDR2 are MGHRA and YSYEKL. There are 16 residues in the CDR3. The DNA of the CDR3 is TGCGCCAGCAGCCAAACTTCCTCGGGGTTCGACTATGGCTACACCTTC. It encodes CASSQTSSGFDYGYTF.

This clone was observed once. The J gene is TRBJ1-1, the V gene TRBV5-4; D might be TRBD1 (5 bases). Trimming left V 1 base short and J 5 bases short, with 12 bases between. Per the germline V gene, CDR1 is SGHNT and CDR2 is YYREEE (reference sequence). There are 14 residues in the CDR3. CDR3 DNA sequence: TGTGCCAGCAGCTTGTATGGGGGAGGGACTGAAGCTTTCTTT. This translates into CASSLYGGGTEAFF.

V and J are TRBV7-8 and TRBJ2-5, with 9 bases fitting TRBD1. Germline CDR1 and CDR2: SGHVS and FQNEAQ. V lost 4 bases and J lost 5; bases outside the gene matches: 11. CDR3 length: 16 amino acids. The CDR3 bases are TGTGCCAGCAGCTCGACCGGGACAGGGTTTCGCGAGACCCAGTACTTC. Amino acids: CASSSTGTGFRETQYF.

The chain uses TRBV6-1 and TRBJ2-7, with TRBD1 as a possible D gene (5 bases). The germline V gene has CDR1 MNHNS and CDR2 SASEGT. The CDR3 contains 12 residues. The germline V and J ends were trimmed by 7 bases and 5 bases, with 12 bases remaining between them. DNA for the CDR3: TGTGCCAGCACAGGGCAAAGGAACGAGCAGTACTTC. Translating gives CASTGQRNEQYF.

The chain combines TRBV9 with TRBJ2-2, with no clear D. V was clipped by 3 bases and J by 0 bases, with 6 bases between them. Germline CDR1 reads SGDLS; CDR2 reads YYNGEE. The CDR3 has 14 residues. The CDR3 sequence: CASSEKTNTGELFF. DNA for the CDR3: TGTGCCAGCAGCGAAAAGACGAACACCGGGGAGCTGTTTTTT. The entire variable domain, with the rest obtained from reference TRBV9 and TRBJ2-2, is as follows: DSGVTQTPKHLITATGQRVTLRCSPRSGDLSVYWYQQSLDQGLQFLIQYYNGEERAKGNILERFSAQQFPDLHSELNLSSLELGDSALYFCASSEKTNTGELFFGEGSRLTVL.

The chain combines TRBV7-2 with TRBJ2-3, with D perhaps TRBD1 or TRBD2 (6 bases each). V dropped 5 bases and J dropped 1 base, with 13 bases sitting between them. CDR1 is SGHTA, CDR2 FQGNSA, per germline. This CDR3 comprises 15 residues. CDR3 residues: CASSPTRGGTDTQYF. CDR3 nucleotides: TGTGCCAGCAGCCCGACTAGGGGGGGCACAGATACGCAGTATTTT.

The V and J genes are TRBV11-3 and TRBJ2-1, with a weak D call TRBD2 (5 bases). The germline V gene has CDR1 SGHNT and CDR2 YENEEA. The CDR3 totals 14 residues. V was cut by 5 bases and J by 0 bases, with 8 bases left in between. CDR3 region: CASSHRDSYNEQFF. The CDR3 DNA sequence: TGTGCCAGCAGCCACCGGGACTCCTACAATGAGCAGTTCTTC.

CDR3 nucleotide sequence: TGTGCCAGCAGCCGCTTAGGGGGTACGCAGTATTTT. This codes for CASSRLGGTQYF. J is TRBJ2-3 and V is TRBV11-3; a weak D match, TRBD1 (6 bases). The CDR3 has 12 residues. Germline CDR1 SGHNT, CDR2 YENEEA. The germline V and J ends were trimmed by 5 bases and 8 bases, with 11 bases remaining between them. Complete variable domain (other parts from reference TRBV11-3 and TRBJ2-3): EAGVVQSPRYKIIEKKQPVAFWCNPISGHNTLYWYLQNLGQGPELLIRYENEEAVDDSQLPKDRFSAERLKGVDSTLKIQPAELGDSAVYLCASSRLGGTQYFGPGTRLTVL.